The 25 T cell receptor beta chains below come from one sample, sequenced in a study of glioma-infiltrating T cells after dendritic cell vaccination. Method: immunoSEQ multiplex PCR; TCRdb's copy keeps in-frame clones and lacks some. The data show about 87,000 clones, approximately 90% seen once. Sequences were derived from blood, sampled before dendritic cell vaccination. The receptors come from a human donor with glioblastoma.

The chain joins TRBV4-2 to TRBJ2-1, with 11 bases fitting TRBD2. The J segment lost 10 bases and the V segment lost 0 bases, leaving 11 bases of the junction unmatched. CDR1 is LGHNA and CDR2 is YNFKEQ in the germline V gene. The CDR3 spans 17 residues. CDR3 amino acids: CASSQEVVLAGASEQFF. CDR3 coding DNA: TGTGCCAGCAGCCAAGAAGTTGTACTAGCGGGAGCATCCGAGCAGTTCTTC.

The chain carries TRBV9 and TRBJ2-5; 9 positions match TRBD2. CDR1 and CDR2 from the germline V gene are SGDLS and YYNGEE. There are 15 residues in the CDR3. Trimming cost V 2 bases and J 2 bases; bases outside gene matches: 4. Here the CDR3 DNA reads TGTGCCAGCAGCGTGAGCGGGAGGTTACAAGAGACCCAGTACTTC. Amino acids: CASSVSGRLQETQYF. The full variable domain, its missing parts supplied by reference TRBV9 and TRBJ2-5, is DSGVTQTPKHLITATGQRVTLRCSPRSGDLSVYWYQQSLDQGLQFLIQYYNGEERAKGNILERFSAQQFPDLHSELNLSSLELGDSALYFCASSVSGRLQETQYFGPGTRLLVL.

V is TRBV19 and J is TRBJ2-7; unclear D gene. V shed 1 base and J shed 3 bases, with 13 bases lying between them. Germline-derived CDR1 and CDR2 are LNHDA and SQIVND (reference sequence). The CDR3 loop spans 15 amino acids. CDR3 sequence: CASSIARGALYEQYF. CDR3 bases: TGTGCCAGTAGTATAGCAAGAGGCGCCCTCTACGAGCAGTACTTC.

A note on this clone: A junction end diverges from the germline sequence, so it may reflect a read error. V usage is TRBV28 and J usage is TRBJ2-7, with 13 bases lining up with TRBD2. The CDR3 length is 15 residues. CDR1 and CDR2 (germline): MDHEN, SYDVKM. The CDR3 sequence: CASSLHGTSGIGIDF. The CDR3 DNA is TGTGCCAGCAGCCTCCACGGGACTAGCGGGATAGGCATAGACTTC.

V usage is TRBV5-6 and J usage is TRBJ1-2; TRBD1 matches at 9 bases. This CDR3 comprises 15 residues. Trimming cost V 2 bases and J 1 base; bases outside gene matches: 3. In germline, CDR1 is SGHDT, CDR2 YYEEEE. CDR3 nucleotides: TGTGCCAGCAGCTTCCGGGACAGGGTTAACTATGGCTACACCTTC. Translated, it gives CASSFRDRVNYGYTF.

CDR3 DNA: TGCGCCAGCAGCTCCGGGACAGGGGGCGGCTATGGCTACACCTTC. Amino acid sequence: CASSSGTGGGYGYTF. The V call is TRBV5-1, the J call TRBJ1-2; TRBD1 matches at 12 bases. This CDR3 is built from 15 residues. J lost 4 bases, V lost 3 bases, and 4 bases had no gene match. In germline, CDR1 is SGHRS, CDR2 YFSETQ.

This chain connects TRBV5-1 to TRBJ2-1; 11 bases map to TRBD2. The CDR3 has 16 amino acids. Germline-derived CDR1 and CDR2 are SGHRS and YFSETQ. Trimming took 1 base from V and 10 from J; bases not matched to a gene: 10. In nucleotides, the CDR3 is TGCGCCAGCAGCTTGACCCTAGCGGGAGGCCCGGGGGAGCAGTTCTTC. It codes for CASSLTLAGGPGEQFF.

The gene calls are TRBV7-9 and TRBJ1-2, with D unresolved. The germline V gene has CDR1 SEHNR and CDR2 FQNEAQ (reference sequence). The CDR3 has 14 amino acids. Trimming shortened V by 4 bases and J by 1 base, and 10 bases separated the two germline ends. Here the CDR3 DNA reads TGTGCCAGCAGCTGGGATAGCGTTAACTATGGCTACACCTTC. This gives the protein CASSWDSVNYGYTF.

This rearrangement joins TRBV6-6 to TRBJ1-1; a possible D gene is TRBD1 (5 bases). Germline V gives CDR1 MNHNY, CDR2 SVGAGI (reference sequence). The germline V and J ends were trimmed by 6 bases and 3 bases, with 14 bases remaining between them. The CDR3 length is 14 residues. The CDR3 DNA reads as TGTGCCAGCAGCCAAGCCCCCAGGGACACTGAAGCTTTCTTT. Translated: CASSQAPRDTEAFF.

The V call is TRBV5-1, the J call TRBJ2-7, with D possibly TRBD1 on 6 matching bases. The CDR3 is 14 amino acids. Per the germline V gene, CDR1 is SGHRS and CDR2 is YFSETQ. The V gene lost 2 bases and the J gene lost 0 bases, with 9 bases spanning the gap. The CDR3 coding sequence is TGCGCCAGCAGCTTAACGGACAGCTCCTACGAGCAGTACTTC. It is translated as CASSLTDSSYEQYF.

The chain joins TRBV5-5 to TRBJ1-4; 9 positions agree with TRBD1. The germline V gene has CDR1 SGHKS and CDR2 YYEKEE (reference sequence). This CDR3 comprises 14 residues. V was clipped by 4 bases and J by 6 bases; unmatched bases: 4. In DNA, the CDR3 is TGTGCCAGCAGCGTCCGGGACAGGGATGAAAAACTGTTTTTT. Its protein product is CASSVRDRDEKLFF.

This clone was seen once. This rearrangement joins TRBV29-1 to TRBJ2-2, with D possibly being TRBD1 (6 bases). Trimming cost V 2 bases and J 1 base, with 20 bases left between them. The germline CDR1 and CDR2 sequences are SQVTM and ANQGSEA. The CDR3 is 18 amino acids. The CDR3 sequence is CSVEYGQRITMNTGELFF. The CDR3 coding sequence is TGCAGCGTTGAATACGGACAGCGAATCACGATGAACACCGGGGAGCTGTTTTTT.

The rearrangement uses TRBV5-1 and TRBJ1-5, with 10 bases that match TRBD1. Germline lookup yields CDR1 SGHRS and CDR2 YFSETQ. The CDR3 extends over 15 amino acids. J was trimmed by 1 base and V by 4 bases; bases with no gene match: 2. CDR3 loop: CASSPGQGSNQPQHF. The DNA of the CDR3 is TGCGCCAGCAGCCCGGGACAGGGGAGCAATCAGCCCCAGCATTTT.

Points on this clone: The sample holds other DNA sequences that translate to the same CDR3. The J gene is TRBJ1-1, the V gene TRBV11-2; 7 bases fit TRBD1. Germline V gene data show CDR1 as SGHAT and CDR2 as FQNNGV. The V gene end was trimmed by 5 bases and the J gene end by 0 bases; junction bases not matched to a gene: 6. The length of the CDR3 is 15 residues. DNA for the CDR3: TGTGCCAGCAGCCCTCCGGGACAGATGAACACTGAAGCTTTCTTT. This codes for CASSPPGQMNTEAFF. Complete variable domain (other parts from reference TRBV11-2 and TRBJ1-1): EAGVAQSPRYKIIEKRQSVAFWCNPISGHATLYWYQQILGQGPKLLIQFQNNGVVDDSQLPKDRFSAERLKGVDSTLKIQPAKLEDSAVYLCASSPPGQMNTEAFFGQGTRLTVV.

This sequence joins TRBV19 and TRBJ1-5; 8 nucleotides align to TRBD1. V was pared by 1 base and J by 9 bases, with 5 bases of the junction left unmatched. There are 14 residues in the CDR3. Germline lookup yields CDR1 LNHDA and CDR2 SQIVND (reference sequence). CDR3 sequence (DNA): TGTGCCAGTAGTATAGCGACAGGGGTTTGGCCCCAGCATTTT. Its protein product is CASSIATGVWPQHF.

The V gene is TRBV10-2, the J gene TRBJ2-5; no clear D gene. Trimming took 3 bases from V and 2 from J, leaving 7 bases between them. This CDR3 spans 13 amino acids. The germline CDR1 and CDR2 sequences are WSHSY and SAAADI. CDR3 sequence: CASSEAKQETQYF. The CDR3 nucleotides are TGCGCCAGCAGTGAAGCCAAACAAGAGACCCAGTACTTC.

The V gene is TRBV6-1, the J gene TRBJ2-3; D call uncertain. The V gene's germline CDR1 is MNHNS and CDR2 SASEGT. V lost 7 bases and J lost 2, with 13 bases in between. The CDR3 runs 14 residues. The CDR3, as DNA: TGTGCCAGCACAGACAAGCCATACACAGATACGCAGTATTTT. Translating gives CASTDKPYTDTQYF.

The rearrangement links TRBV5-4 to TRBJ1-5; D might be TRBD1 (5 bases). Germline V gene data show CDR1 as SGHNT and CDR2 as YYREEE (reference sequence). The CDR3 is made up of 13 amino acids. Trimming took 0 bases from V and 6 from J, leaving 7 bases between them. The CDR3 DNA follows: TGTGCCAGCAGCTTGGCCGGGGGTCAGCCCCAGCATTTT. It encodes CASSLAGGQPQHF.

The CDR3 sequence is CASSLGTGWSYEQYF. CDR3 nucleotides: TGCGCCAGCAGCTTGGGGACAGGTTGGTCGTACGAGCAGTACTTC. The chain employs TRBV5-1 and TRBJ2-7, with 7 nucleotides matching TRBD1. The CDR3 has 15 residues. J gave up 4 bases and V 0 bases, and 7 bases lay outside the gene matches. Looked up from germline, CDR1 is SGHRS and CDR2 is YFSETQ.

The chain carries TRBV7-9 and TRBJ1-5; 9 bases line up with TRBD1. The CDR3 has 15 residues. Germline V gene data show CDR1 as SEHNR and CDR2 as FQNEAQ (reference sequence). V lost 2 bases and J lost 4; bases outside the gene matches: 3. The CDR3, as DNA: TGTGCCAGCAGCTTATCGGGGACAGGGAATCAGCCCCAGCATTTT. Translated: CASSLSGTGNQPQHF.

The J gene is TRBJ1-1, the V gene TRBV5-1; 12 nucleotides agree with TRBD1. Unmatched junction bases numbered 2, after V lost 7 bases and J lost 4 bases. The germline V gene has CDR1 SGHRS and CDR2 YFSETQ. The CDR3 is 13 residues long. CDR3 bases: TGCGCCAGCGGGGACAGGGGGCGCACTGAAGCTTTCTTT. This codes for CASGDRGRTEAFF. Full variable domain (remainder filled in from reference TRBV5-1 and TRBJ1-1): KAGVTQTPRYLIKTRGQQVTLSCSPISGHRSVSWYQQTPGQGLQFLFEYFSETQRNKGNFPGRFSGRQFSNSRSEMNVSTLELGDSALYLCASGDRGRTEAFFGQGTRLTVV.

The chain links TRBV10-1 to TRBJ1-2; no firm D call. The V end was cut by 7 bases, the J end by 7 bases, with 19 bases between. The CDR3 consists of 14 residues. Looked up from germline, CDR1 is WNHNN and CDR2 is SYGVQD (reference sequence). CDR3 DNA: TGCGCCAGCACCGAGATCACCGGTTATGTTGGCTACACCTTC. It specifies CASTEITGYVGYTF.

The chain combines TRBV5-1 with TRBJ2-3; TRBD1 matches 8 bases. Germline trimming cut 6 bases from V and 1 base from J; bases unmatched to any gene: 4. CDR1 is SGHRS and CDR2 is YFSETQ in the germline V gene. There are 14 residues in the CDR3. CDR3 amino acids: CASTRGQGTDTQYF. CDR3 nucleotide sequence: TGCGCCAGCACCAGGGGACAGGGCACAGATACGCAGTATTTT. The full variable domain, in which reference TRBV5-1 and TRBJ2-3 provide the parts outside the CDR3, is KAGVTQTPRYLIKTRGQQVTLSCSPISGHRSVSWYQQTPGQGLQFLFEYFSETQRNKGNFPGRFSGRQFSNSRSEMNVSTLELGDSALYLCASTRGQGTDTQYFGPGTRLTVL.

The chain is built from TRBV6-5 and TRBJ2-5; D is perhaps TRBD1 (5 bases). Germline assignment: CDR1 MNHEY and CDR2 SVGAGI. There are 13 residues in the CDR3. V shed 4 bases and J shed 5 bases, with 11 bases lying between them. The DNA for the CDR3 is TGTGCCAGCAGTTCCCAGGGCGTCGAGACCCAGTACTTC. This codes for CASSSQGVETQYF.

The chain recombines TRBV29-1 with TRBJ1-2; possible D gene TRBD1, 6 bases. Germline CDR1 and CDR2: SQVTM and ANQGSEA. This CDR3 contains 17 residues. V was clipped by 5 bases and J by 4 bases, with 26 bases between them. CDR3 sequence: CSVLGLVTGPISYGYTF. The CDR3 DNA sequence: TGCAGCGTTCTTGGGTTGGTGACAGGACCAATATCCTATGGCTACACCTTC.